The T cell receptor beta chain under discussion was sequenced for a study of T cell responses to AZD1222 COVID-19 vaccine. This table comes from immunoSEQ multiplex PCR, and its TCRdb copy is limited to in-frame clones, with some not included. This table has approximately 100,000 clones, over 75% appearing once. Trimming stripped 5 bases from V and 0 bases from J, with 13 bases between. Germline V gives CDR1 GTSNPN, CDR2 SVGIG (reference sequence). This CDR3 region has 14 residues. This clone has only one observation. The antigen remains undetermined. Study-level results: Baseline antibody screening turned up just a handful of seropositive AZD1222 recipients. Without day 14 samples, only post-peak T cell repertoires were studied. Reports indicate that nearly half of spike-specific TCRs are directed at unmutated variant regions. Once two AZD1222 doses were given, Spike-specific TCR breadth and depth went up.

This receptor was identified in an adult in good health. The source material was peripheral blood, sampled on day 0 of AZD1222 vaccination. This chain joins TRBV30 and TRBJ1-1; D perhaps matches TRBD1 (5 bases). As DNA, the CDR3 is TGTGCCTGGTCAGGGCTCGTGATGAACACTGAAGCTTTCTTT. This translates into CAWSGLVMNTEAFF.